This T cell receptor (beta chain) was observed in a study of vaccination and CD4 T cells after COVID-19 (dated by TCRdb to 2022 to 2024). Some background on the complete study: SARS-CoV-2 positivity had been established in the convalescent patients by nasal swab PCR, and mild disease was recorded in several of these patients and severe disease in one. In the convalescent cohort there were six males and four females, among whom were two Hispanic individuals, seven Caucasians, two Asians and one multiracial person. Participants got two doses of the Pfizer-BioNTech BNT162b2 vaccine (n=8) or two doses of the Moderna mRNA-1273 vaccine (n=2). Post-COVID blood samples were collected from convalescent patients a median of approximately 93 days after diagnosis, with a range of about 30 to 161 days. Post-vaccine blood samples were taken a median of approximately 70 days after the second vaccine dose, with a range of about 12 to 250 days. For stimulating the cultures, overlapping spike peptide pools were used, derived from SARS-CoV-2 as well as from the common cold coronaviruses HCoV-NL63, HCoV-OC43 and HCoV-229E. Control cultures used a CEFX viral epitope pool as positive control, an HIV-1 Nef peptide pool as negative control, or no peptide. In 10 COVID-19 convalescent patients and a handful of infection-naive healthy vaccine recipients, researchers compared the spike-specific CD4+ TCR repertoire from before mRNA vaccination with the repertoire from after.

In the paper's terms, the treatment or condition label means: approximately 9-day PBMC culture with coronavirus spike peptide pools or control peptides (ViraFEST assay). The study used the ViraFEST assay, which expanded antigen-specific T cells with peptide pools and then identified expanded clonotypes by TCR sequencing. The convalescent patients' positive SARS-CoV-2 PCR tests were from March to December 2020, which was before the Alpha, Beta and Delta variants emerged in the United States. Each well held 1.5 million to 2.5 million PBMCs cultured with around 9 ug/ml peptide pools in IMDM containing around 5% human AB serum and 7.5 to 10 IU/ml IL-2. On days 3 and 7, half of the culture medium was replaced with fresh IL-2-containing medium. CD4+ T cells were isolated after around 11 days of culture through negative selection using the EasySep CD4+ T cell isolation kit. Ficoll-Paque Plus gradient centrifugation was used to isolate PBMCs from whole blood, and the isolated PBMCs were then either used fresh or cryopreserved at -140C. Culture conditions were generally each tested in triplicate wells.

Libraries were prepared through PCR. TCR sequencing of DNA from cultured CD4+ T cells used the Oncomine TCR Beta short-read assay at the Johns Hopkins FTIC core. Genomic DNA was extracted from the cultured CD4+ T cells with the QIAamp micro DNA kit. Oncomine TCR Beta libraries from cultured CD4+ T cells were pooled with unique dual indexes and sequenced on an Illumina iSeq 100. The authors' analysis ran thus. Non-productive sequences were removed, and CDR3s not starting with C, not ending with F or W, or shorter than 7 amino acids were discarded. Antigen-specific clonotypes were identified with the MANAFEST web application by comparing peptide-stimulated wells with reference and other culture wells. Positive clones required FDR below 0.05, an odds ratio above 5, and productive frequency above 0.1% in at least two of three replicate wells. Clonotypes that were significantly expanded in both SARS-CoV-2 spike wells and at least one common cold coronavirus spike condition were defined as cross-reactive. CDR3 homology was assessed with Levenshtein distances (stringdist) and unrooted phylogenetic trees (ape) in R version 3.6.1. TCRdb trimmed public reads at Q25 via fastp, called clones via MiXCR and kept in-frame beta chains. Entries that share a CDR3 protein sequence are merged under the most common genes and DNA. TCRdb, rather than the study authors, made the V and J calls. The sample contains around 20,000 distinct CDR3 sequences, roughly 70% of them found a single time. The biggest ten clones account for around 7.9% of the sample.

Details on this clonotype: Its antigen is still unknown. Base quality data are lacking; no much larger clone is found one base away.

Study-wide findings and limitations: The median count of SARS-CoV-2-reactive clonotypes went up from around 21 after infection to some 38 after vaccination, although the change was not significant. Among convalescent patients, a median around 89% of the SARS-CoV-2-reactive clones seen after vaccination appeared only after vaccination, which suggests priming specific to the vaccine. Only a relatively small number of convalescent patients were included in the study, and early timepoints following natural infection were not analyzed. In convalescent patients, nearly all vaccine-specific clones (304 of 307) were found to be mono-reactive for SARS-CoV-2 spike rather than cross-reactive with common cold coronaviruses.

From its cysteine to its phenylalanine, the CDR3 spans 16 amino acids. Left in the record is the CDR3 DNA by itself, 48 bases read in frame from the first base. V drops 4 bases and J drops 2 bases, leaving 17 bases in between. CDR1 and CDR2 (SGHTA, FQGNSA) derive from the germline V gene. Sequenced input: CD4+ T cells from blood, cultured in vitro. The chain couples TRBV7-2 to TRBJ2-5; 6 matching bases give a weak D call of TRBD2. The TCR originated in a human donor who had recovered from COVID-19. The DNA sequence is TGTGCCAGCAGCTCAGCCCCTATGGGGGGACAAGAGACCCAGTACTTC. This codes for CASSSAPMGGQETQYF.